The rows below give T cell receptor beta chains drawn from one sample of a study of CXCR3-negative and CXCR3-positive naive CD8 T cells. TCRdb re-analyzed the 5' RACE reads; it lists each CDR3 protein once, without DNA. The sample data list some 39,000 distinct CDR3 sequences. The sequenced material came from naive CXCR3- CD8+ T cells from blood. The origin of the receptors is a human donor in good health. Some clones in this sample may be carry-over from other donors' samples. CDR3s include the opening cysteine and the closing phenylalanine or tryptophan.

cdr3_aa j_call v_call
CSASPRTSGSYEQYF TRBJ2-7 TRBV20-1
CSARVWTGEAYNQPQHF TRBJ1-5 TRBV20-1
CASSGTMRTEAFF TRBJ1-1 TRBV12-3/TRBV12-4
CASPARAGTGELFF TRBJ2-2 TRBV7-9
CASREGDRFTEAFF TRBJ1-1 TRBV7-9
CSARDRDSYYEQYF TRBJ2-7 TRBV20-1
CSVEDRESRHEQYF TRBJ2-7 TRBV29-1
CASSNGGGLNTGELFF TRBJ2-2 TRBV7-2
CASSHELAPETQYF TRBJ2-5 TRBV7-9
CASSYGDRSGNTIYF TRBJ1-3 TRBV6-5
CASSWAGQGLNTEAFF TRBJ1-1 TRBV12-3/TRBV12-4
CSAPTGGGAPYEQYF TRBJ2-7 TRBV20-1
CAISETTQETQYF TRBJ2-5 TRBV10-3
CASSLETNNEQFF TRBJ2-1 TRBV12-3/TRBV12-4